The text below deals with one TCR beta chain. Sequencing of TCR beta was performed on blood CD8+ T cells and on blood CD4+ T cells. Reverse transcription of about 0.45 to 1 ug RNA was performed with random hexamers. TCR beta CDR3 was amplified by immunoSEQ multiplex PCR. This amplification extended across 54 Vbeta and 13 Jbeta segments. TCRdb re-called the immunoSEQ multiplex PCR reads with MiXCR, one entry per CDR3 protein. The sample records 95,000 to 150,000 distinct CDR3 sequences, 96% being singletons. This entry comes from a study of CD8 T cells in Susac syndrome. Study-level background: Active disease was present in about 6 of the sequenced Susac syndrome patients, and remission in roughly eight.

The receptor comes from a human donor with Susac syndrome. The sequencing sample was made of CD4+ T cells from PBMCs.

Written as DNA, the CDR3 is TGCAGTGCGTCGGGACAGGGGGCCGAGCAGTACTTC. Residues: CSASGQGAEQYF. V usage is TRBV20-1 and J usage is TRBJ2-7, with 12 bases identical to TRBD1. V shed 6 bases and J 6 bases; nucleotides not matched to a gene: 3. Per the germline V gene, CDR1 is DFQATT and CDR2 is SNEGSKA (reference sequence). The CDR3 totals 12 residues.